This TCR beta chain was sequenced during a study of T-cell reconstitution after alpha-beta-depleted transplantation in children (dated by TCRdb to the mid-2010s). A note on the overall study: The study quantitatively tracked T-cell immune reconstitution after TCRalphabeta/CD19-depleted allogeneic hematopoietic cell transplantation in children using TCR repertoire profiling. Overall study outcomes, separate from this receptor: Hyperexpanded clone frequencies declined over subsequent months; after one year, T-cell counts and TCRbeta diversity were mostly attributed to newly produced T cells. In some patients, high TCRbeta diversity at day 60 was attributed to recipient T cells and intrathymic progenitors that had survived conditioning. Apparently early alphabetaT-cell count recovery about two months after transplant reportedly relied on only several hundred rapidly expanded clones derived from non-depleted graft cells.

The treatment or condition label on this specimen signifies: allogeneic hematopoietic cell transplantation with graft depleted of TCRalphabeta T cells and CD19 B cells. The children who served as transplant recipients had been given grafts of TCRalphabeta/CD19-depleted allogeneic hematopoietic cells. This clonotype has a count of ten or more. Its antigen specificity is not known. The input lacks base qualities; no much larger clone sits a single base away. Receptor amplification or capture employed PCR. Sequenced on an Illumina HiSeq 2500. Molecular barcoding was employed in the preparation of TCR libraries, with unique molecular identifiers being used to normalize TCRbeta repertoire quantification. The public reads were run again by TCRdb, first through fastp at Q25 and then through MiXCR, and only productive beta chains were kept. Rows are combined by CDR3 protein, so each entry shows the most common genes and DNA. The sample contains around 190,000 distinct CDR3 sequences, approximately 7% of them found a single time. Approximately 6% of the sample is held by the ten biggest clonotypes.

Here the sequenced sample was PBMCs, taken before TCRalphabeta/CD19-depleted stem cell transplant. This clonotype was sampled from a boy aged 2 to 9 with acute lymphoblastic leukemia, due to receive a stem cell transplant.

The CDR3 region reads CASSEGTPRTFF. The DNA sequence is TGTGCCAGCAGTGAAGGGACTCCTCGAACTTTCTTT. The sequence links TRBV6-1 to TRBJ1-1, with no confident D gene call. The CDR3 has 12 amino acids, counting the end cysteine and phenylalanine. The retained sequence is limited to the CDR3, 36 bases, with the frame set at the first base. Looking up the germline V gene yields CDR1 MNHNS and CDR2 SASEGT. Trimming at the junction amounts to 1 base on V and 12 bases on J, and the germline ends lie 12 bases apart.